The rows below give T cell receptor beta chains drawn from one sample of a study of blood T cell repertoires in COVID-19. Libraries were prepared by immunoSEQ multiplex PCR; TCRdb keeps only in-frame clonotypes and omits some of them. The table lists 50,000 to 70,000 clones, more than 55% of them singletons, with around half in the top ten. Sample: PBMCs or T cells enriched from blood (not recorded which). The source of these receptors is a woman aged 60 to 75 who had been exposed to COVID-19. The CDR3 runs from the conserved cysteine through the conserved F or W. Clone size appears in some rows only: once, few, many, or a class for an expanded clone.

V,size,J,CDR3
TRBV27,-,TRBJ2-5,CASRLYGQVGETQYF
TRBV7-7,-,TRBJ1-1,CASSLDRGAEAFF
TRBV13,-,TRBJ2-3,CASSSGLAGRTDTQYF
TRBV10-2,once,TRBJ1-6,CASSESGPRSPLHF
TRBV28,-,TRBJ1-2,CASSIQNYGYTF
TRBV5-8,-,TRBJ2-3,CASSLGTSGSVGTDTQYF
TRBV2,once,TRBJ1-2,CASSSLSYGYTF
TRBV6-6,-,TRBJ2-2,CASSLGGGGELFF
TRBV13,few,TRBJ1-1,CASSLGTGGTEAFF
TRBV4-1,-,TRBJ1-2,CASSQVWSRANYGYTF
TRBV25-1,-,TRBJ1-1,CASSREGSPEAFF
TRBV3-1/TRBV3-2,few,TRBJ2-7,CASSHGQGIYEQYF
TRBV30,-,TRBJ1-2,CAWKRDRKTGYTF
TRBV5-1,-,TRBJ2-5,CASRTGQGRETQYF
TRBV15,-,TRBJ2-1,CATSRGQATNEQFF
TRBV15,-,TRBJ2-1,CATSRTRAVSYNEQFF
TRBV9,-,TRBJ2-1,CASSPRLAGIYNEQFF
TRBV5-1,-,TRBJ1-1,CASSVSGVTTEAFF
TRBV7-2,-,TRBJ2-1,CASSLELAGGLSYNEQFF
TRBV2,-,TRBJ1-6,CASNYRQGWSPLHF
TRBV4-1,-,TRBJ1-4,CASSQDQGRNEKLFF
TRBV18,-,TRBJ1-1,CASSPGDRVVSTEAFF
TRBV30,-,TRBJ2-5,CAWAPPGRVRETQYF
TRBV29-1,-,TRBJ1-2,CSADPQGELGYTF
TRBV28,-,TRBJ2-3,CASSLQGTDTQYF
TRBV10-2,-,TRBJ2-5,CASSDGGLQETQYF
TRBV28,-,TRBJ2-3,CASSSSRDRKSTDTQYF
TRBV18,-,TRBJ2-1,CASSPPGQNYNEQFF
TRBV5-5,-,TRBJ1-3,CASSLWRMGSSGNTIYF
TRBV12-3/TRBV12-4,-,TRBJ1-2,CATSLGVNYGYTF
TRBV5-6,-,TRBJ2-4,CASSPPRRELAKNIQYF